These 13 T cell receptor beta chains came from one sample sequenced in a study of persistence of HIV-infected CD4 T cells. The libraries were made with immunoSEQ version 4 in survey mode. Libraries were prepared by immunoSEQ multiplex PCR; TCRdb keeps only in-frame clonotypes and omits some of them. This table holds tens of thousands of clones, more than 75% found once. For these receptors, no antigen is known. Cells were stimulated with overlapping HIV-1 Gag 15-mer peptides. Memory cells lacking CD40L and CD69 with high CD45RO were sorted. The sequencing used CD4+ T cells sorted from PBMCs after approximately 20-hour stimulation, collected from a patient who received antiretroviral therapy. Source of these receptors: an adult man with HIV who was CMV-seropositive.

The CDR3 is CASSLRAGGMETQYF. CDR3 DNA sequence: TGTGCCAGCAGCTTGAGGGCGGGGGGGATGGAGACCCAGTACTTC. This chain connects TRBV7-2 to TRBJ2-5, with 9 bases identical to TRBD2. The V gene's germline CDR1 is SGHTA and CDR2 FQGNSA. V was pared by 3 bases and J by 5 bases, with 7 bases of the junction left unmatched. This CDR3 has 15 amino acids.

The chain joins TRBV30 to TRBJ1-2, with 8 positions matching TRBD1. Trimming took 2 bases from V and 7 from J; bases not matched to a gene: 9. The CDR3 runs to 14 residues. Germline loops: CDR1 GTSNPN, CDR2 SVGIG (reference sequence). The CDR3: CAWSPGQGGRGYTF. CDR3 in DNA: TGTGCCTGGAGTCCCGGACAGGGCGGTCGTGGCTACACCTTC.

This clone rates as medium-sized. The chain has TRBV6-4 and TRBJ1-2; TRBD1 aligns across 7 bases. V was pared by 2 bases and J by 8 bases, with 8 bases of the junction left unmatched. CDR3 length: 14 amino acids. Germline V CDR1 and CDR2: MRHNA, SNTAGT. The CDR3 DNA reads TGTGCCAGCAGTGACGAGTTCGAGGGGGCGGGCTACACCTTC. Its translation is CASSDEFEGAGYTF.

J is TRBJ2-1 and V is TRBV5-1, with a possible D match to TRBD2 (6 bases). Per the germline V gene, CDR1 is SGHRS and CDR2 is YFSETQ. The CDR3 covers 14 residues. Between the trimmed V and J ends, which lost 0 bases and 9 bases, there was a span of 13 bases. CDR3 region: CASSLDQGGREQFF. In DNA form, the CDR3 reads TGCGCCAGCAGCTTGGACCAGGGAGGTCGTGAGCAGTTCTTC.

The chain joins TRBV29-1 to TRBJ1-2, with TRBD1 matching 7 bases. With 5 bases clipped from V and 4 bases from J, the junction kept 4 bases outside the gene matches. This CDR3 spans 12 amino acids. Germline V gene data show CDR1 as SQVTM and CDR2 as ANQGSEA. CDR3 DNA sequence: TGCAGCGTTCTAACAGGGGTCTATGGCTACACCTTC. Translated, it gives CSVLTGVYGYTF.

This chain joins TRBV10-3 and TRBJ2-7; D is unresolved. The CDR3 runs 14 residues. Trimming removed 7 bases from V and 7 bases from J, with 20 bases in between. Germline V gene data show CDR1 as ENHRY and CDR2 as SYGVKD. The CDR3 sequence: CAIKGHGTSWEQYF. In nucleotides, the CDR3 is TGTGCCATCAAGGGTCATGGAACCTCCTGGGAGCAGTACTTC.

This sequence joins TRBV29-1 and TRBJ1-2, with D tentatively TRBD1 (6 bases). Germline CDR1 SQVTM, CDR2 ANQGSEA. The CDR3 is made up of 14 amino acids. V lost 5 bases and J lost 2, with 15 bases in between. The CDR3 protein is CSVTYGQRNYGYTF. In DNA, the CDR3 is TGCAGCGTTACCTACGGACAGAGAAACTATGGCTACACCTTC.

The chain links TRBV10-1 to TRBJ2-3; D is perhaps TRBD1 (5 bases). Deletions cut 3 bases from V and 1 base from J, with 8 bases between. The CDR3 has 14 amino acids. The germline gives CDR1 WNHNN, CDR2 SYGVQD (reference sequence). The CDR3 coding sequence is TGCGCCAGCAGTGAAGGGGTCCGCACAGATACGCAGTATTTT. It yields the protein CASSEGVRTDTQYF.

V is TRBV27 and J is TRBJ2-2, with D unresolved. The V gene's germline CDR1 is MNHEY and CDR2 SMNVEV (reference sequence). V was pared by 2 bases and J by 2 bases, with 9 bases between. This CDR3 spans 15 amino acids. The CDR3 protein is CASSLHILNTGELFF. Written as DNA, the CDR3 is TGTGCCAGCAGTTTACATATTCTCAACACCGGGGAGCTGTTTTTT.

This clone was seen only once. This chain links TRBV6-5 with TRBJ2-5, with 10 nucleotides matching TRBD2. Germline lookup yields CDR1 MNHEY and CDR2 SVGAGI. Trimming removed 6 bases from V and 6 bases from J; junction bases left unmatched: 10. The CDR3 covers 15 residues. The CDR3 DNA sequence: TGTGCCAGCAGCCAACCTAGCGGGAGCGGGCAGACCCAGTACTTC. Translation: CASSQPSGSGQTQYF.

This clone was seen only a few times. V is TRBV7-2 and J is TRBJ2-3; TRBD1 matches 9 bases. This CDR3 contains 15 residues. Losses at the gene ends were 5 bases for V and 6 bases for J; bases not matched to a gene: 9. Germline CDR1 is SGHTA and CDR2 is FQGNSA. The CDR3 loop is CASSRGTGGFDTQYF. CDR3 nucleotides: TGTGCCAGCAGCCGGGGTACAGGGGGCTTCGATACGCAGTATTTT.

The chain uses TRBV6-5 and TRBJ1-2, with D hard to call. CDR1 is MNHEY, CDR2 SVGAGI, per germline. V was clipped by 5 bases and J by 8 bases, with 18 bases between them. The CDR3 spans 14 residues. The CDR3 DNA reads as TGTGCCAGCAGTACACCTGGGAGGACTCTAGGCTACACCTTC. This gives the protein CASSTPGRTLGYTF.

J is TRBJ2-5 and V is TRBV21-1. TRBV21-1 is described as a pseudogene. This CDR3 spans 15 amino acids. The CDR3 loop reads CASRAEFGQEETQYF. CDR3 nucleotide sequence: TGTGCCAGCAGGGCAGAATTCGGGCAGGAAGAGACCCAGTACTTC.